This is a list of T cell receptor beta chains from one sample in a study of OX40 agonist ivuxolimab in advanced cancers. TCRdb's table, derived via immunoSEQ multiplex PCR, lists solely in-frame clones and lacks some. The data show 95,000 or so clones, 92% seen once. Sequenced here: CD4+ or CD8+ T cells sorted from blood, sampled in a trial of the OX40 agonist ivuxolimab. The receptors were gathered from an adult with an advanced solid tumor such as melanoma, head and neck, liver or kidney cancer. CDR3s include the opening cysteine and the closing phenylalanine or tryptophan.

v_call,cdr3_aa
TRBV7-9,CASSLGTGSHEQYF
TRBV30,CAWSGLATDTQYF
TRBV6-5,CASSYFRGTGVQYF
TRBV5-1,CASSDRLEGSPLHF
TRBV5-6,CASSLSGGYTF
TRBV11-2,CASSLALGDTEAFF
TRBV5-1,CASSLVIGEQARNQPQHF
TRBV5-4,CASSLADGETQYF
TRBV7-6,CASSLGGREETQYF
TRBV6-6,CASSQHLSDSPLHF
TRBV6-1,CASSSGQEETQYF
TRBV9,CASSVEPSGNTIYF
TRBV19,CASNSRARGGYGYTF
TRBV6-4,CASRATGSGGGYTF
TRBV5-1,CASSLEGTGYTNEQFF
TRBV11-2,CASSLLQGSAEAFF
TRBV2,CASGRGEEGNTIYF
TRBV27,CASSLSQGSRETQYF
TRBV6-5,CASSPRQGAGYGYTF
TRBV19,CASSPSGRTDTIYF
TRBV9,CASSVEAGTTGNEQFF
TRBV12-5,CASGLGRDAVGDQPQHF
TRBV11-3,CASNYIGGVATGELFF
TRBV6-1,CASSEGLEGQETQYF
TRBV6-5,CASSRDRASGNTIYF
TRBV7-9,CASSPTGRVEFF
TRBV4-1,CASSQRDSLTNYGYTF
TRBV5-4,CASSGGQGRTEAFF
TRBV5-1,CASRWTSGTDTQYF
TRBV14,CASSQTGNQPQHF
TRBV9,CASSVLGGNTEAFF
TRBV30,CASGLAGSGEQFF
TRBV7-9,CASSQHSGTGGGMNTEAFF
TRBV14,CASSQASDTQYF
TRBV29-1,CTSGLAGSTDTQYF
TRBV2,CARNSGTSYEQYF
TRBV10-1,CASSESLAGGSTDTQYF
TRBV7-9,CASSLTGGDQPQHF
TRBV11-3,CASSLAFGIYYEQYF
TRBV7-7,CASSLDRYNEQFF
TRBV29-1,CSVSPTGGTYEQYF
TRBV9,CASSEQPEDTQYF
TRBV30,CAWRQGVRSEAFF
TRBV27,CASRQGAPSYEQYF
TRBV7-9,CASSRGLAGGNEQFF
TRBV18,CASSSGQFQETQYF
TRBV11-2,CASSLDQVRGYGYTF
TRBV10-2,CASKFLGGTYNEQFF
TRBV10-3,CAANRGDSPLHF
TRBV5-1,CASSQGGAGEKLFF
TRBV9,CASSETSDQETQYF
TRBV9,CASSVALAGGPGDTQYF
TRBV10-1,CASSDGSGTDTQYF